Listed below are T cell receptor beta chains from one sample, sequenced in a study of radiation and T cells in renal cell carcinoma. Sequenced by immunoSEQ multiplex PCR; TCRdb stores in-frame clones only, minus some. In the table there are about 120,000 clones, around 81% of which are singletons. The sample here was blood, taken from a patient whose treatment included radiotherapy and nephrectomy. The receptors stem from a man between 45 and 60 years old with renal cell carcinoma. Each CDR3 is given with its conserved first and last residue. A D gene is named only where the DNA matches it firmly. The size entry is marked missing in some rows and otherwise reads once, few, many or a size class.

v_gene: TRBV6-5; j_gene: TRBJ1-3; abundance: NA; d_gene: NA; CDR3nt: TGTGCCAGCAGTTACAGTACCTCTGGAAACACCATATATTTT; CDR3aa: CASSYSTSGNTIYF
v_gene: TRBV29-1; j_gene: TRBJ2-3; abundance: NA; d_gene: NA; CDR3nt: TGCAGCGTTGCCGAGGGAGATACGCAGTATTTT; CDR3aa: CSVAEGDTQYF
v_gene: TRBV21-1; j_gene: TRBJ1-5; abundance: NA; d_gene: NA; CDR3nt: TGTGCCAGCAGCAAAGCAGCCCTTAATCAGCCCCAGCATTTT; CDR3aa: CASSKAALNQPQHF
v_gene: TRBV4-1; j_gene: TRBJ2-7; abundance: NA; d_gene: NA; CDR3nt: TGCGCCAGCAGCCAAGATAGGGACTACGAGCAGTACTTC; CDR3aa: CASSQDRDYEQYF
v_gene: TRBV30; j_gene: TRBJ2-5; abundance: NA; d_gene: TRBD1; CDR3nt: TGTGCCTGGAGTTTTGGGACAGGGGGGAAAGAGACCCAGTACTTC; CDR3aa: CAWSFGTGGKETQYF
v_gene: TRBV2; j_gene: TRBJ1-1; abundance: NA; d_gene: NA; CDR3nt: TGTGCCAGCAGTGCGAGAGTCATGAACACTGAAGCTTTCTTT; CDR3aa: CASSARVMNTEAFF
v_gene: TRBV5-4; j_gene: TRBJ2-5; abundance: NA; d_gene: TRBD1; CDR3nt: TGTGCCAGCAGCTTGGCCGGGGGACAGGGAAGGGAGACCCAGTACTTC; CDR3aa: CASSLAGGQGRETQYF
v_gene: TRBV6-5; j_gene: TRBJ2-7; abundance: once; d_gene: TRBD1; CDR3nt: TGTGCCAGCAGCTACGGGACAGGGTATTACGAGCAGTACTTC; CDR3aa: CASSYGTGYYEQYF
v_gene: TRBV30; j_gene: TRBJ1-2; abundance: NA; d_gene: NA; CDR3nt: TGTGCCTGGACCGAGGGTGTCATATATGGCTACACCTTC; CDR3aa: CAWTEGVIYGYTF
v_gene: TRBV9; j_gene: TRBJ2-1; abundance: NA; d_gene: NA; CDR3nt: TGTGCCAGCAGCTATGGGACTCAGGGTGAGCAGTTCTTC; CDR3aa: CASSYGTQGEQFF